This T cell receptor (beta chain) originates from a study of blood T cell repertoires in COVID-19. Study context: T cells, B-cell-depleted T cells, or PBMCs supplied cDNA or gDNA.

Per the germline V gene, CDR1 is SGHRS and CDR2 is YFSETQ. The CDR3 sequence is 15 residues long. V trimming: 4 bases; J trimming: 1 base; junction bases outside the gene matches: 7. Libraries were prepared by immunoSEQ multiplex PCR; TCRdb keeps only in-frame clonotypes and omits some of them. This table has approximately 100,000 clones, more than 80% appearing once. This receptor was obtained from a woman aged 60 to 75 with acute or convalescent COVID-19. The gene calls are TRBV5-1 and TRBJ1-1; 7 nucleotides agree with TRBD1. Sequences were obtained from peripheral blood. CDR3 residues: CASSARDSSNTEAFF. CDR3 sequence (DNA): TGCGCCAGCAGCGCGCGGGACAGTTCGAACACTGAAGCTTTCTTT.